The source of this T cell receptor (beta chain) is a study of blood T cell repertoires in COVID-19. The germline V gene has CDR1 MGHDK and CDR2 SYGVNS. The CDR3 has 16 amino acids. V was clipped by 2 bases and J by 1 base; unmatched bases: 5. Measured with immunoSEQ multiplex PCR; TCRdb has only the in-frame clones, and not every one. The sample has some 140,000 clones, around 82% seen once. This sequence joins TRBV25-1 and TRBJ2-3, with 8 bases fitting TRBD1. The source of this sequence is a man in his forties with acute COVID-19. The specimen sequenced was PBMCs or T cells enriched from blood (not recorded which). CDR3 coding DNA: TGTGCCAGCAGTGAAGCGACAGGGGCCGGCACAGATACGCAGTATTTT. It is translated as CASSEATGAGTDTQYF. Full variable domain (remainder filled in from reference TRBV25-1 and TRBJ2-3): EADIYQTPRYLVIGTGKKITLECSQTMGHDKMYWYQQDPGMELHLIHYSYGVNSTEKGDLSSESTVSRIRTEHFPLTLESARPSHTSQYLCASSEATGAGTDTQYFGPGTRLTVL.